This T cell receptor beta chain was captured in a study of blood T cell repertoires in COVID-19. Background on the study: T cells, B-cell-depleted T cells, or PBMCs provided the cDNA or gDNA that served as material.

Methods used by the authors: Amplifying reference gene primers gave estimates of nucleated cell counts. The protocol was immunoSEQ multiplex PCR, while the TCRdb copy is restricted to in-frame clones and leaves out a portion. V and J calls and clone size come straight from that table; D and trimming were deduced from the DNA. Here the sample spans 150,000 to 200,000 clones, about 70% being singletons. The CDR3 extends over 13 amino acids. Trimming stripped 4 bases from V and 3 bases from J, with 7 bases between. Germline-derived CDR1 and CDR2 are SGHAT and FQNNGV. The chain has TRBV11-2 and TRBJ1-3; no firm D call. The receptor's source is a woman aged 45-60 years with active or convalescent COVID-19. The specimen was peripheral blood. CDR3 sequence reads: CASSSNSGNTIYF. Written as DNA, the CDR3 is TGTGCCAGCAGCTCCAATAGTGGAAACACCATATATTTT.